The 17 T cell receptor beta chains below all came from one sample that was sequenced in a study of technical replicates of blood from a few donors (dated by TCRdb to 2016 to 2017). The library was obtained by the immunoSEQ multiplex PCR assay. Here the immuneACCESS table is served through TCRdb, limited to in-frame sequences with V and J called. Missing clones are a known gap in these copies; in checked studies unresolved V genes cover under half, and the rest lacks a known reason. Here the sample has approximately 64,000 clones; around 85% occur a single time. The ten top clones hold approximately 5.1% of the sample. Input material: PBMCs. The receptors were gathered from a human donor in good health. Some clones in this sample may be carry-over from other donors' samples.

The V gene is TRBV7-3, the J gene TRBJ2-3; D is possibly TRBD2 (5 bases). V lost 1 base and J 5 bases, leaving 7 bases between the germline ends. Looked up from germline, CDR1 is SGHTA and CDR2 is FQGTGA. This CDR3 contains 13 residues. The CDR3, as DNA: TGTGCCAGCAGCTTAAGGGAGAAAGATACGCAGTATTTT. Its protein product is CASSLREKDTQYF. The full variable domain, its missing parts supplied by reference TRBV7-3 and TRBJ2-3, is GAGVSQTPSNKVTEKGKYVELRCDPISGHTALYWYRQSLGQGPEFLIYFQGTGAADDSGLPNDRFFAVRPEGSVSTLKIQRTERGDSAVYLCASSLREKDTQYFGPGTRLTVL.

V gene TRBV4-1 combines with J gene TRBJ2-6; D uncertain. This CDR3 is 17 amino acids long. V was shortened by 0 bases and J by 1 base, with 10 bases between the two germline ends. The germline CDR1 and CDR2 sequences are MGHRA and YSYEKL. The CDR3 coding sequence is TGCGCCAGCAGCCAAGAACGCCGGGTTTCTGGGGCCAACGTCCTGACTTTC. Its protein is CASSQERRVSGANVLTF.

V and J are TRBV11-1 and TRBJ2-7, with 7 bases matching TRBD1. CDR1 and CDR2 (germline): SGHAT, FQDESV (reference sequence). V lost 5 bases, J lost 2 bases, and 6 bases stayed unmatched. This CDR3 is 14 amino acids long. The CDR3 sequence is CASSPTGRAYEQYF. The CDR3 bases are TGTGCCAGCAGCCCGACAGGGCGGGCCTACGAGCAGTACTTC. Using reference TRBV11-1 and TRBJ2-7 for the parts outside the CDR3, the full variable domain is EAEVAQSPRYKITEKSQAVAFWCDPISGHATLYWYRQILGQGPELLVQFQDESVVDDSQLPKDRFSAERLKGVDSTLKIQPAELGDSAMYLCASSPTGRAYEQYFGPGTRLTVT.

This clone was recorded a few times. The chain carries TRBV19 and TRBJ2-1; D gene unclear. Germline CDR1 LNHDA, CDR2 SQIVND (reference sequence). The V end lost 9 bases, the J end lost 9 bases, and 15 bases lay between the germline ends. This CDR3 is built from 12 residues. In DNA, the CDR3 is TGTGCCAGCACCGACATCTATGCTGAGCAGTTCTTC. The encoded protein is CASTDIYAEQFF.

Note on this clone: The junction differs from germline at one of its ends, possibly a read error. J is TRBJ2-7 and V is TRBV7-6; TRBD2 matches at 12 bases. This CDR3 is built from 15 residues. The germline V gene encodes CDR1 SGHVS and CDR2 FNYEAQ. CDR3 residues: CASSLGLAGSGEQYF. Written as DNA, the CDR3 is TGTGCCAGCAGTTTAGGACTAGCGGGGTCGGGGGAGCAGTACTTC.

V is TRBV29-1 and J is TRBJ2-5; 8 nucleotides agree with TRBD1. Trimming cost V 4 bases and J 2 bases; bases outside gene matches: 6. This CDR3 has 14 amino acids. Per germline, CDR1 SQVTM and CDR2 ANQGSEA. The CDR3 loop reads CSVVRQGLQETQYF. In DNA form, the CDR3 reads TGCAGCGTTGTGAGACAGGGGTTACAAGAGACCCAGTACTTC.

The chain is built from TRBV11-2 and TRBJ2-7; 7 bases match TRBD2. Germline V gene data show CDR1 as SGHAT and CDR2 as FQNNGV. The CDR3 extends over 13 amino acids. Germline trimming cut 1 base from V and 7 bases from J; bases unmatched to any gene: 4. CDR3 nucleotide sequence: TGTGCCAGCAGCTTAGGGTGGGGGGGTGAGCAGTACTTC. It translates to CASSLGWGGEQYF.

The V and J genes are TRBV7-8 and TRBJ1-2; 11 bases are a match to TRBD1. J was trimmed by 4 bases and V by 1 base; bases with no gene match: 5. The CDR3 extends over 16 amino acids. Germline assignment: CDR1 SGHVS and CDR2 FQNEAQ. The CDR3 DNA sequence: TGTGCCAGCAGCTTAGGCGGGACAGGGGGTGTCTATGGCTACACCTTC. As protein: CASSLGGTGGVYGYTF. The whole variable domain, remainder taken from reference TRBV7-8 and TRBJ1-2, is GAGVSQSPRYKVAKRGQDVALRCDPISGHVSLFWYQQALGQGPEFLTYFQNEAQLDKSGLPSDRFFAERPEGSVSTLKIQRTQQEDSAVYLCASSLGGTGGVYGYTFGSGTRLTVV.

This chain links TRBV5-1 with TRBJ2-7; 9 bases are shared with TRBD2. Germline CDR1 reads SGHRS; CDR2 reads YFSETQ. The CDR3 spans 14 residues. After removal of 0 bases from V and 5 bases from J, the junction contained 3 bases not matched to a gene. The CDR3 loop is CASSLGLAVNEQYF. DNA for the CDR3: TGCGCCAGCAGCTTGGGACTAGCGGTTAACGAGCAGTACTTC.

A word on this clone: Other DNA sequences in the same sample also yield this CDR3. The CDR3, as DNA: TGTGCCAGCAGCTTGGGGCTAGCGGGGGGGAAATCCTACGAGCAGTACTTC. Translated, it gives CASSLGLAGGKSYEQYF. This chain links TRBV5-4 with TRBJ2-7; 12 bases are a match to TRBD2. This CDR3 region has 17 residues. Germline loops: CDR1 SGHNT, CDR2 YYREEE (reference sequence). J gave up 1 base and V 0 bases, and 5 bases lay outside the gene matches.

The rearrangement uses TRBV9 and TRBJ1-1; 9 nucleotides line up with TRBD1. Germline CDR1 and CDR2: SGDLS and YYNGEE. The CDR3 length is 17 residues. The V gene end was trimmed by 2 bases and the J gene end by 0 bases; junction bases not matched to a gene: 8. The CDR3 is CASSVTGGALMNTEAFF. For the CDR3, the DNA is TGTGCCAGCAGCGTTACAGGGGGCGCGTTGATGAACACTGAAGCTTTCTTT. The full variable domain, rest sourced from reference TRBV9 and TRBJ1-1, is DSGVTQTPKHLITATGQRVTLRCSPRSGDLSVYWYQQSLDQGLQFLIQYYNGEERAKGNILERFSAQQFPDLHSELNLSSLELGDSALYFCASSVTGGALMNTEAFFGQGTRLTVV.

The J gene is TRBJ2-7, the V gene TRBV11-1; maybe TRBD1 (5 bases). In germline, CDR1 is SGHAT, CDR2 FQDESV (reference sequence). This CDR3 contains 15 residues. The V and J ends lost 5 bases and 3 bases respectively, with 17 bases between them. The CDR3: CASSRQTTVSYEQYF. The CDR3 DNA reads as TGTGCCAGCAGCAGACAGACAACGGTGAGCTACGAGCAGTACTTC.

This clone was counted only a few times. This sequence joins TRBV19 and TRBJ2-2; TRBD2 agrees at 8 bases. CDR1 and CDR2 from the germline V gene are LNHDA and SQIVND (reference sequence). Germline trimming cut 8 bases from V and 0 bases from J; bases unmatched to any gene: 5. The CDR3 consists of 15 residues. CDR3 in amino acids: CASRGGWSNTGELFF. The CDR3 DNA reads TGTGCCAGTCGGGGGGGATGGTCGAACACCGGGGAGCTGTTTTTT.

V gene TRBV11-2 combines with J gene TRBJ2-7, with TRBD1 matching 7 bases. The CDR3 runs 14 residues. The ends lost 5 bases at V and 4 bases at J; junction bases unmatched: 8. Germline CDR1 is SGHAT and CDR2 is FQNNGV. CDR3 DNA sequence: TGTGCCAGCAGCAGGACGACAGGGTTATACGAGCAGTACTTC. As protein: CASSRTTGLYEQYF.

V gene TRBV29-1 combines with J gene TRBJ1-2; 7 nucleotides align to TRBD1. Germline lookup yields CDR1 SQVTM and CDR2 ANQGSEA. With V trimmed by 0 bases and J by 5 bases, 18 bases remained unmatched. The length of the CDR3 is 18 residues. The chain's CDR3 is CSVEDRWTGIESIYGYTF. The CDR3 nucleotides are TGCAGCGTTGAAGATCGTTGGACAGGAATCGAATCAATTTATGGCTACACCTTC.

The chain carries TRBV18 and TRBJ1-2, with a weak D call TRBD1 (5 bases). CDR1 and CDR2 (germline): KGHSH, LQKENI. The CDR3 contains 13 residues. Trimming removed 5 bases from V and 5 bases from J, with 12 bases in between. DNA for the CDR3: TGTGCCAGCTCAACGGGGGAACTATATGGCTACACCTTC. Translating it yields CASSTGELYGYTF.

The V gene is TRBV4-2, the J gene TRBJ1-1; tentative D call: TRBD1 (6 bases). The CDR3 contains 12 residues. V lost 3 bases to trimming and J lost 8 bases, with 10 bases between them. The germline CDR1 and CDR2 sequences are LGHNA and YNFKEQ. CDR3 residues: CASSHNDREAFF. Here the CDR3 DNA reads TGTGCCAGCAGCCACAATGACAGGGAAGCTTTCTTT.